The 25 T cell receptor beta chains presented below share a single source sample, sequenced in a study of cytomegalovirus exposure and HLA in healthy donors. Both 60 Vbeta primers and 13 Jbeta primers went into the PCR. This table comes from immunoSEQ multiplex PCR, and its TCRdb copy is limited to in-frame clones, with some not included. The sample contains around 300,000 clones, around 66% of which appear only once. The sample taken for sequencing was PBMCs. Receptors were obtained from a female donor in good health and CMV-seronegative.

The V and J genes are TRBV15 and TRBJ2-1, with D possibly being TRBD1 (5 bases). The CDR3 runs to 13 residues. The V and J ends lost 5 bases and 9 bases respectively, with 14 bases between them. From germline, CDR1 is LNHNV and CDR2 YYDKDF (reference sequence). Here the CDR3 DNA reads TGTGCCACCAGCTCCAGTAGGGGTGCTGAGCAGTTCTTC. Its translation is CATSSSRGAEQFF.

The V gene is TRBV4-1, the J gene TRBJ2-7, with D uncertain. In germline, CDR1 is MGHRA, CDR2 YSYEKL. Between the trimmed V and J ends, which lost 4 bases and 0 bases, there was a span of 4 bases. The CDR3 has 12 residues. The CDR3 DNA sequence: TGCGCCAGCAGCCCGAGCTCCTACGAGCAGTACTTC. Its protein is CASSPSSYEQYF.

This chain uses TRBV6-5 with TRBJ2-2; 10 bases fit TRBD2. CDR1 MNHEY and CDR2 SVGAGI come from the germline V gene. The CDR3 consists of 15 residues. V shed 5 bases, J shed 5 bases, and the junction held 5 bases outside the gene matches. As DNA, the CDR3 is TGTGCCAGCAGTCTAGCGGGAGCGGGTACCGGGGAGCTGTTTTTT. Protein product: CASSLAGAGTGELFF.

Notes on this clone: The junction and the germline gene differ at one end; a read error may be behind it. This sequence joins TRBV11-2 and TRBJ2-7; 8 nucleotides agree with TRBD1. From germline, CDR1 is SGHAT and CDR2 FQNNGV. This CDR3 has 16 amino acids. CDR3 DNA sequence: TGTGCCAGCAGCAGACATACAGGGGGTGGGTTCTACGGGCAGTACTTC. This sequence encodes CASSRHTGGGFYGQYF.

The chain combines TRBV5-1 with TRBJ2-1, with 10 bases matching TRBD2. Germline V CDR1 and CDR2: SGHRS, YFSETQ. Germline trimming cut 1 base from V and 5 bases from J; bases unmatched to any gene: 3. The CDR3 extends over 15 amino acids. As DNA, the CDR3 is TGCGCCAGCAGCTTGAGACTAGCGGGCCACAATGAGCAGTTCTTC. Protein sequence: CASSLRLAGHNEQFF.

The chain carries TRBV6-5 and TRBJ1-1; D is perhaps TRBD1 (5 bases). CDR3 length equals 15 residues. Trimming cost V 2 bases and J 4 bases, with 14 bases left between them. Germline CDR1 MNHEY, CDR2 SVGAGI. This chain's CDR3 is CASSYVSGGGTEAFF. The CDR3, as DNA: TGTGCCAGCAGTTACGTATCGGGGGGAGGCACTGAAGCTTTCTTT.

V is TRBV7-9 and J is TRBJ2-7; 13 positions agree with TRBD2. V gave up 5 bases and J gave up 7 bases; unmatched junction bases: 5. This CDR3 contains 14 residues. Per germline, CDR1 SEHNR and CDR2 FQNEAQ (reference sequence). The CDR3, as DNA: TGTGCCAGCAGCCGGACTAGCGGGAGTTTTGAGCAGTACTTC. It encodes CASSRTSGSFEQYF.

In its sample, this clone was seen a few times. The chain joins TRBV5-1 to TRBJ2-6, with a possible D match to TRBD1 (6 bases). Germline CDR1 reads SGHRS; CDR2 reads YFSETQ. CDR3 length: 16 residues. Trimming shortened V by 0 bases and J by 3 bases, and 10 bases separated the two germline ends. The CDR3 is CASSLVSGVGANVLTF. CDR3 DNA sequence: TGCGCCAGCAGCTTGGTCTCAGGGGTTGGGGCCAACGTCCTGACTTTC.

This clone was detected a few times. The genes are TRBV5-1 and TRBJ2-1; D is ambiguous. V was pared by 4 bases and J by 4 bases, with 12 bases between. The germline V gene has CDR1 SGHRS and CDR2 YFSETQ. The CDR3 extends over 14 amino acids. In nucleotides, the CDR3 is TGCGCCAGCAGCCAACCCGGAGCATACAATGAGCAGTTCTTC. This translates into CASSQPGAYNEQFF.

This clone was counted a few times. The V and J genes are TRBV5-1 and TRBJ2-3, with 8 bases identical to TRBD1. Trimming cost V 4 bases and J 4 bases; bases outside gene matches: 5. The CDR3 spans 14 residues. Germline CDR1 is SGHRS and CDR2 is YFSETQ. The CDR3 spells CASSKTGAADTQYF. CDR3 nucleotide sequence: TGCGCCAGCAGCAAGACAGGGGCCGCAGATACGCAGTATTTT.

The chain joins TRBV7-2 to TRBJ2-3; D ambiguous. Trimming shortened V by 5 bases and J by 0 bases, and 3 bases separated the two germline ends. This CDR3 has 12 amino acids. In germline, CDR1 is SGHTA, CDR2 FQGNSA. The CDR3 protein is CASSPSTDTQYF. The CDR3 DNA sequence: TGTGCCAGCAGCCCGAGCACAGATACGCAGTATTTT.

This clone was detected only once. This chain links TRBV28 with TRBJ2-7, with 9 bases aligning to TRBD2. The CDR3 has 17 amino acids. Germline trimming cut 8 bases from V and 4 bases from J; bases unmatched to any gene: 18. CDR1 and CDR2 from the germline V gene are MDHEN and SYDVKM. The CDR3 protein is CASLQNGLAGSGYEQYF. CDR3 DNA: TGTGCCAGCCTCCAAAACGGGCTAGCGGGATCGGGATACGAGCAGTACTTC.

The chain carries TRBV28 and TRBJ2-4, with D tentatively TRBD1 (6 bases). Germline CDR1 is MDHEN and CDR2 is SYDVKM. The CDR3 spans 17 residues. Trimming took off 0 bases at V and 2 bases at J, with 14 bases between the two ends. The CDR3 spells CASSLWEQGKTKNIQYF. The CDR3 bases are TGTGCCAGCAGTTTATGGGAGCAGGGGAAGACCAAAAACATTCAGTACTTC.

The CDR3 DNA follows: TGTGCCAGCACCTTTGCGGGAGGGCCAGTAGATACGCAGTATTTT. Residues: CASTFAGGPVDTQYF. V is TRBV5-4 and J is TRBJ2-3; 9 nucleotides match TRBD2. CDR1 SGHNT and CDR2 YYREEE come from the germline V gene (reference sequence). V lost 6 bases, J lost 5 bases, and 10 bases stayed unmatched. The CDR3 spans 15 residues.

The CDR3: CASSSAASGNYGYTF. DNA of the CDR3: TGTGCCAGCAGTTCTGCGGCCTCGGGGAACTATGGCTACACCTTC. The V call is TRBV27, the J call TRBJ1-2; D is undetermined. There are 15 residues in the CDR3. Trimming removed 4 bases from V and 2 bases from J, with 14 bases in between. Germline assignment: CDR1 MNHEY and CDR2 SMNVEV (reference sequence).

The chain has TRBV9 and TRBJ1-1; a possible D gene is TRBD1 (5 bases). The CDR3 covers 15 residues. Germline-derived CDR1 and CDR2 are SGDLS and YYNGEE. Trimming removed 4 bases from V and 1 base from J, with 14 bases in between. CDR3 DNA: TGTGCCAGCAGCCCCCGTACCAGGGCGAACACTGAAGCTTTCTTT. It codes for CASSPRTRANTEAFF.

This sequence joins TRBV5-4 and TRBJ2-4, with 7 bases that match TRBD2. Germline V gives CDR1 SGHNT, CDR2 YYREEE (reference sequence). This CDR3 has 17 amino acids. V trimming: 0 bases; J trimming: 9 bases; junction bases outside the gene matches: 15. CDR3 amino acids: CASSLVGGGSGEAIQYF. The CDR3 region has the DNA TGTGCCAGCAGCTTGGTTGGGGGAGGGAGCGGGGAAGCCATTCAGTACTTC.

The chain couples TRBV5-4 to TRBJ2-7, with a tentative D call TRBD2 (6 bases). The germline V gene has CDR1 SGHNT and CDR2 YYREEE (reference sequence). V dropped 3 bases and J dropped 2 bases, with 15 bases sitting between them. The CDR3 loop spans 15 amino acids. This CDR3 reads CASSSTGTSPYEQYF. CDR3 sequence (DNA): TGTGCCAGCAGCTCAACCGGGACTTCACCCTACGAGCAGTACTTC.

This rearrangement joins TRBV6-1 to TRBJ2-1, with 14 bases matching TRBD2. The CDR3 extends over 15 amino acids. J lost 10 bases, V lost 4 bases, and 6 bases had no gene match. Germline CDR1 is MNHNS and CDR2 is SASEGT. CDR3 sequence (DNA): TGTGCCAGCAGTGGGGGGACTAGCGGGAGTGGGGAGCAGTTCTTC. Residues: CASSGGTSGSGEQFF.

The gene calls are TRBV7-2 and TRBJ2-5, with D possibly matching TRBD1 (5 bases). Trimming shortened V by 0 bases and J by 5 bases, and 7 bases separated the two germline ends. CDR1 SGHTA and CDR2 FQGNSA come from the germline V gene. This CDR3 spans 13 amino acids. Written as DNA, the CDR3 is TGTGCCAGCAGCTTAGCGGGGCTGGAGACCCAGTACTTC. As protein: CASSLAGLETQYF.

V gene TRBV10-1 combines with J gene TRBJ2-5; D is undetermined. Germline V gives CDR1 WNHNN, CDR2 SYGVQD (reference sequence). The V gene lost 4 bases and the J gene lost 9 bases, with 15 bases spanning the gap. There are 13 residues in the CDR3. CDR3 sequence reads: CASSAALTQAQYF. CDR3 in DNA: TGCGCCAGCAGTGCGGCCTTAACCCAGGCCCAGTACTTC.

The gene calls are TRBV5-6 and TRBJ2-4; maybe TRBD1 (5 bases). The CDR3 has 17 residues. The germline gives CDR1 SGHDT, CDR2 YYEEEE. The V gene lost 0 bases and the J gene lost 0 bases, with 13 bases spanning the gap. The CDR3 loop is CASSLAPGSLAKNIQYF. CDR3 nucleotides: TGTGCCAGCAGCTTGGCCCCAGGGTCGCTAGCCAAAAACATTCAGTACTTC.

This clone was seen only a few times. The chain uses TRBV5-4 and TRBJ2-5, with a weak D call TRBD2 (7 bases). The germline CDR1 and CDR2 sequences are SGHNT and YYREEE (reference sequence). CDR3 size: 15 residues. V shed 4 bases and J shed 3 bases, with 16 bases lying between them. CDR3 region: CASSPGLGGEETQYF. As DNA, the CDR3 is TGTGCCAGCAGCCCTGGACTAGGGGGGGAAGAGACCCAGTACTTC. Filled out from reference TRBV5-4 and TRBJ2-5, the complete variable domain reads ETGVTQSPTHLIKTRGQQVTLRCSSQSGHNTVSWYQQALGQGPQFIFQYYREEENGRGNFPPRFSGLQFPNYSSELNVNALELDDSALYLCASSPGLGGEETQYFGPGTRLLVL.

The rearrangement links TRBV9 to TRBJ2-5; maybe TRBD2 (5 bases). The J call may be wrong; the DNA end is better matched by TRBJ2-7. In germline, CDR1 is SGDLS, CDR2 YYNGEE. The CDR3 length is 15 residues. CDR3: CASSVGSLPSYEQYF. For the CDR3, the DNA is TGTGCCAGCAGCGTGGGGAGCCTCCCATCCTACGAGCAGTACTTC.

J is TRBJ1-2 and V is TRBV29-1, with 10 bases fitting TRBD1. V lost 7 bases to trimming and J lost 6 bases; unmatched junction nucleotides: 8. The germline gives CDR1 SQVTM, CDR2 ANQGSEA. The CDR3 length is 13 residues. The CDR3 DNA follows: TGCAGCGGCCGGACAGGGGGAATAGATGGCTACACCTTC. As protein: CSGRTGGIDGYTF.